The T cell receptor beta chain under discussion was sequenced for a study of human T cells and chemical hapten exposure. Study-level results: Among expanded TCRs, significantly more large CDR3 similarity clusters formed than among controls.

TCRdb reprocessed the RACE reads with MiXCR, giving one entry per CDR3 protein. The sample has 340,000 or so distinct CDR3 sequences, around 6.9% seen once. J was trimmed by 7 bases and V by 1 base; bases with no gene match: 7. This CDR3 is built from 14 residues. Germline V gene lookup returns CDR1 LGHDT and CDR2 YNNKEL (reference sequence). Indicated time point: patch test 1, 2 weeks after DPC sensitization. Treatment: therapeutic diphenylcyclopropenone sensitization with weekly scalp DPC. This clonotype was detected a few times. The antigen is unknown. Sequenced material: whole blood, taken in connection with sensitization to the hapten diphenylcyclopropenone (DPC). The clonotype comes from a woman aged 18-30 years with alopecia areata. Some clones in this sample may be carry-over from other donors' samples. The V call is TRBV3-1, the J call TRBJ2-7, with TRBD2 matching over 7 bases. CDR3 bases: TGTGCCAGCAGCCAAGTGCGGGGGACGAGAGAGCAGTACTTC. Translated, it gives CASSQVRGTREQYF.